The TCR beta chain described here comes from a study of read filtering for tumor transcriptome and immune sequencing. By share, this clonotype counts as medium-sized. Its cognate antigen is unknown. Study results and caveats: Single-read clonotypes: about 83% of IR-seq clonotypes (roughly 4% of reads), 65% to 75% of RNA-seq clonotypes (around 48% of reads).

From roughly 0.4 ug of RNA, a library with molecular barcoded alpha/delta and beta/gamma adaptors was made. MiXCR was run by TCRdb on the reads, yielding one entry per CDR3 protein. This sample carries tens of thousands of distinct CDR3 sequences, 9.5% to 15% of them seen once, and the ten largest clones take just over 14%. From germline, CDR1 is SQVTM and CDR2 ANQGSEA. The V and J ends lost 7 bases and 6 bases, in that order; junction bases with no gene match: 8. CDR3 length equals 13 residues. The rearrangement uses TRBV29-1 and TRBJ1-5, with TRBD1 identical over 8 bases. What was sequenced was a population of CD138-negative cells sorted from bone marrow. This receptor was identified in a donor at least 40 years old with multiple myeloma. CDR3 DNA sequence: TGCAGCGCCTCACAGGGGGTAGGTCAGCCCCAGCATTTT. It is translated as CSASQGVGQPQHF.